The 26 T cell receptor beta chains reported below all come from one sample, sequenced in a study of post-analysis software for immune sequencing data. Unique molecular identifiers had been added to the TCR beta cDNA libraries. TCRdb passed the PCR reads through MiXCR, listing each CDR3 protein once. The repertoire holds hundreds of thousands of distinct CDR3 sequences, 30% to 40% seen once, with 6.5% to 8% in the top ten. Antigens of these TCRs are unknown. General study results and limits: Higher frequency in patients than in controls was seen for roughly five TRBV segments, with TRBV5-6, TRBV5-1 and TRBV20-1 among them.

Sequencing used blood. These receptors originate from a girl aged 2-10 years with multiple sclerosis.

This clonotype showed up just a few times. This chain joins TRBV7-2 and TRBJ2-3; TRBD2 agrees at 9 bases. The CDR3 spans 15 residues. The V segment lost 5 bases and the J segment 6 bases; nucleotides outside the gene matches: 9. The germline V gene encodes CDR1 SGHTA and CDR2 FQGNSA. This CDR3 is CASSLSGSSGDTQYF. CDR3 nucleotides: TGTGCCAGCAGCCTTAGCGGGAGTAGTGGGGATACGCAGTATTTT. The whole variable domain, remainder taken from reference TRBV7-2 and TRBJ2-3, is GAGVSQSPSNKVTEKGKDVELRCDPISGHTALYWYRQSLGQGLEFLIYFQGNSAPDKSGLPSDRFSAERTGGSVSTLTIQRTQQEDSAVYLCASSLSGSSGDTQYFGPGTRLTVL.

The chain is built from TRBV9 and TRBJ1-1; D gene ambiguous. The CDR3 runs 12 residues. Germline-derived CDR1 and CDR2 are SGDLS and YYNGEE. V was trimmed by 7 bases and J by 0 bases, leaving 7 bases between them. The CDR3 nucleotides read TGTGCCAGCGGGAGTCTGAACACTGAAGCTTTCTTT. Amino acid sequence: CASGSLNTEAFF.

This chain connects TRBV7-9 to TRBJ2-5, with TRBD2 matching 10 bases. The J segment lost 10 bases and the V segment lost 7 bases, leaving 15 bases of the junction unmatched. Germline CDR1 and CDR2: SEHNR and FQNEAQ (reference sequence). There are 15 residues in the CDR3. CDR3 nucleotide sequence: TGTGCCAGCACCGACCAGCGGGAGGGCCTAGGGTACCAGTACTTC. It codes for CASTDQREGLGYQYF. Full variable domain (missing parts from reference TRBV7-9 and TRBJ2-5): DTGVSQNPRHKITKRGQNVTFRCDPISEHNRLYWYRQTLGQGPEFLTYFQNEAQLEKSRLLSDRFSAERPKGSFSTLEIQRTEQGDSAMYLCASTDQREGLGYQYFGPGTRLLVL.

The rearrangement links TRBV7-3 to TRBJ2-5, with a weak D call TRBD2 (6 bases). The germline V gene has CDR1 SGHTA and CDR2 FQGTGA. The CDR3 consists of 12 residues. V was cut by 1 base and J by 13 bases, with 13 bases left in between. The CDR3, as DNA: TGTGCCAGCAGCTTAATAGGGGCGGGACCGTACTTC. Amino acids: CASSLIGAGPYF.

This clonotype is a singleton in its sample. Germline and junction disagree at one end, which may indicate a read error. The CDR3 sequence is CASSFRTQVTTDTEYF. For the CDR3, the DNA is TGTGCCAGCAGTTTTCGTACCCAGGTCACAACAGATACGGAGTATTTT. This sequence joins TRBV12-3 or TRBV12-4 and TRBJ2-3, with D hard to call. There are 16 residues in the CDR3.

The chain carries TRBV20-1 and TRBJ1-2, with 9 positions matching TRBD1. This CDR3 is 15 amino acids long. After removal of 4 bases from V and 5 bases from J, the junction contained 11 bases not matched to a gene. Germline CDR1 is DFQATT and CDR2 is SNEGSKA (reference sequence). The CDR3, as DNA: TGCAGTGCTACCCGAGGGAGGACAGGGGCGTATGGCTACACCTTC. It yields the protein CSATRGRTGAYGYTF.

There are a few counts of this clonotype. The chain links TRBV15 to TRBJ2-5, with D maybe TRBD2 (6 bases). This CDR3 has 15 amino acids. Per the germline V gene, CDR1 is LNHNV and CDR2 is YYDKDF (reference sequence). V was trimmed by 0 bases and J by 4 bases, leaving 12 bases between them. The CDR3 here is CATSRDPGVLETQYF. The CDR3 DNA reads TGTGCCACCAGCAGAGATCCGGGGGTTTTAGAGACCCAGTACTTC.

This chain connects TRBV30 to TRBJ2-2; possible D gene TRBD1, 5 bases. The V gene lost 3 bases and the J gene lost 1 base, with 6 bases spanning the gap. CDR1 and CDR2 (germline): GTSNPN, SVGIG (reference sequence). This CDR3 region has 13 residues. The CDR3 DNA reads as TGTGCCTGGAGCACAGGGAACACCGGGGAGCTGTTTTTT. Protein sequence: CAWSTGNTGELFF. The full variable domain, in which reference TRBV30 and TRBJ2-2 provide the parts outside the CDR3, is SQTIHQWPATLVQPVGSPLSLECTVEGTSNPNLYWYRQAAGRGLQLLFYSVGIGQISSEVPQNLSASRPQDRQFILSSKKLLLSDSGFYLCAWSTGNTGELFFGEGSRLTVL.

This chain joins TRBV6-5 and TRBJ2-1; TRBD1 matches at 8 bases. The trim removed 2 bases at V and 5 bases at J, leaving 5 bases unmatched. Germline lookup yields CDR1 MNHEY and CDR2 SVGAGI. The CDR3 has 15 amino acids. The CDR3 DNA reads as TGTGCCAGCAGTTACCGCGGGGACAGGAACAATGAGCAGTTCTTC. It encodes CASSYRGDRNNEQFF.

This clonotype was observed a few times. DNA for the CDR3: TGTGCCAGCAGTTCTCAGACATCGGCGGGGGGGCGGGAGCAGTACTTC. This sequence encodes CASSSQTSAGGREQYF. The chain carries TRBV6-5 and TRBJ2-7, with 9 bases fitting TRBD2. Germline V lookup: CDR1 MNHEY, CDR2 SVGAGI. The CDR3 contains 16 residues. V was clipped by 4 bases and J by 7 bases; unmatched bases: 14.

The sample holds a few counts of this clonotype. The gene calls are TRBV12-3 or TRBV12-4 and TRBJ2-5, with D possibly matching TRBD1 (6 bases). This CDR3 region has 17 residues. Trimming cost V 7 bases and J 3 bases, with 24 bases left between them. CDR3 region: CASKLRPGAGQEETQYF. For the CDR3, the DNA is TGTGCCAGCAAACTACGCCCAGGGGCAGGGCAAGAAGAGACCCAGTACTTC.

This clonotype was detected only a few times. The chain employs TRBV28 and TRBJ2-7, with 7 bases identical to TRBD1. Trimming removed 6 bases from V and 0 bases from J; junction bases left unmatched: 8. Germline loops: CDR1 MDHEN, CDR2 SYDVKM. The CDR3 runs 15 residues. The CDR3: CASRKRQGSSYEQYF. In DNA form, the CDR3 reads TGTGCCAGCAGGAAACGACAGGGTAGCTCCTACGAGCAGTACTTC.

This clonotype was detected a few times. The chain has TRBV10-3 and TRBJ1-1, with D possibly being TRBD1 (5 bases). Trimming removed 7 bases from V and 6 bases from J, with 15 bases in between. This CDR3 comprises 13 residues. Germline V gene sequence: CDR1 ENHRY, CDR2 SYGVKD. In nucleotides, the CDR3 is TGTGCCATCAAAGGCAGGGAGAGCGCTGAAGCTTTCTTT. Protein sequence: CAIKGRESAEAFF.

This chain joins TRBV7-3 and TRBJ1-1; no clear D. The germline gives CDR1 SGHTA, CDR2 FQGTGA. The V gene lost 1 base and the J gene lost 0 bases, with 21 bases spanning the gap. CDR3 size: 19 residues. The CDR3 sequence is CASSLIGLGSVSMNTEAFF. The CDR3 DNA reads as TGTGCCAGCAGCTTAATAGGTTTGGGGTCAGTCTCCATGAACACTGAAGCTTTCTTT.

In this sample, this clonotype turned up a few times. This sequence joins TRBV10-3 and TRBJ2-7, with D perhaps being TRBD1 or TRBD2 (7 bases each). V dropped 6 bases and J dropped 3 bases, with 18 bases sitting between them. Per the germline V gene, CDR1 is ENHRY and CDR2 is SYGVKD. The CDR3 loop spans 15 amino acids. The DNA of the CDR3 is TGTGCCATCAGGGGAAGCGGGACAGCATACTACGAGCAGTACTTC. The encoded protein is CAIRGSGTAYYEQYF.

The chain carries TRBV2 and TRBJ2-2; 8 bases align to TRBD2. The CDR3 is made up of 17 amino acids. Per the germline V gene, CDR1 is SNHLY and CDR2 is FYNNEI. Unmatched junction bases numbered 6, after V lost 3 bases and J lost 0 bases. CDR3 protein: CASSDGVAGPNTGELFF. The DNA for the CDR3 is TGTGCCAGCAGTGATGGGGTAGCGGGACCGAACACCGGGGAGCTGTTTTTT. The full variable domain, rest sourced from reference TRBV2 and TRBJ2-2, is EPEVTQTPSHQVTQMGQEVILRCVPISNHLYFYWYRQILGQKVEFLVSFYNNEISEKSEIFDDQFSVERPDGSNFTLKIRSTKLEDSAMYFCASSDGVAGPNTGELFFGEGSRLTVL.

The chain uses TRBV20-1 and TRBJ1-1; D might be TRBD1 (6 bases). Per the germline V gene, CDR1 is DFQATT and CDR2 is SNEGSKA (reference sequence). The CDR3 is 16 residues long. Trimming removed 6 bases at V and 1 base at J, with 21 bases between. In nucleotides, the CDR3 is TGCAGTGCCCGGCCCCCAAAAGGGGGGCAGAACACTGAAGCTTTCTTT. Protein: CSARPPKGGQNTEAFF.

This chain joins TRBV5-5 and TRBJ1-2; D gene unclear. V was shortened by 0 bases and J by 4 bases, with 7 bases between the two germline ends. The CDR3 contains 13 residues. The germline V gene encodes CDR1 SGHKS and CDR2 YYEKEE (reference sequence). For the CDR3, the DNA is TGTGCCAGCAGCTTGGGGGTCCCCTATGGCTACACCTTC. Its protein product is CASSLGVPYGYTF.

The V and J genes are TRBV27 and TRBJ2-5; 8 bases agree with TRBD1. The J call may be wrong; the DNA end is better matched by TRBJ2-7. The CDR3 covers 14 residues. Germline values: CDR1 MNHEY, CDR2 SMNVEV (reference sequence). Here the CDR3 reads CASSLTGVGYEQYF. CDR3 DNA: TGTGCCAGCAGTCTGACAGGGGTAGGGTACGAGCAGTACTTC.

As to this clonotype: At one end the junction does not follow the germline gene, possibly because of a read error. The chain is built from TRBV15 and TRBJ2-1, with TRBD2 identical over 15 bases. Per the germline V gene, CDR1 is LNHNV and CDR2 is YYDKDF (reference sequence). The CDR3 loop spans 15 amino acids. The CDR3 is CATRRTSGGALEQFF. The CDR3 nucleotides read TGTGCCACCCGCAGGACTAGCGGGGGGGCGCTTGAGCAGTTCTTC.

A few counts support this clonotype. CDR3 nucleotides: TGTGCCAGCAGTTACACAGGAAAGACAGAAAAACTGTTTTTT. This gives the protein CASSYTGKTEKLFF. V usage is TRBV6-5 and J usage is TRBJ1-4; possible D gene TRBD1, 5 bases. The germline V gene encodes CDR1 MNHEY and CDR2 SVGAGI. V lost 2 bases and J 8 bases, leaving 12 bases between the germline ends. The CDR3 runs to 14 residues.

The V call is TRBV7-2, the J call TRBJ1-4; D gene uncertain. The CDR3 is 14 amino acids. V shed 5 bases and J shed 6 bases, with 13 bases lying between them. CDR1 and CDR2 from the germline V gene are SGHTA and FQGNSA. The CDR3, as DNA: TGTGCCAGCAGCCCGGGGAGCAGAGATGAAAAACTGTTTTTT. Translated, it gives CASSPGSRDEKLFF.

A note on this clonotype: One end of the junction varies from germline; a read error may be responsible. The chain uses TRBV29-1 and TRBJ1-2; 7 bases line up with TRBD1. The V gene's germline CDR1 is SQVTM and CDR2 ANQGSEA. The CDR3 is made up of 13 amino acids. The CDR3 nucleotides are TGCAGCGTCGAAGGGGGCTGGGACTATGGCTACACCTTC. Translated, it gives CSVEGGWDYGYTF.

This clonotype was seen only a few times. V and J are TRBV10-3 and TRBJ1-1, with TRBD1 matching over 8 bases. Germline CDR1 and CDR2: ENHRY and SYGVKD. V lost 8 bases to trimming and J lost 0 bases; unmatched junction nucleotides: 5. The CDR3 has 14 amino acids. The CDR3 DNA is TGTGCCATCCGACAGGGGACCCTGAACACTGAAGCTTTCTTT. This sequence encodes CAIRQGTLNTEAFF.

In its sample, this clonotype was seen many times. This chain uses TRBV5-6 with TRBJ2-4, with a tentative D call TRBD1 (7 bases). V shed 0 bases and J shed 8 bases, with 12 bases lying between them. Germline CDR1 SGHDT, CDR2 YYEEEE. The CDR3 length is 14 residues. The CDR3 spells CASSLEGGGDIQYF. As DNA, the CDR3 is TGTGCCAGCAGCTTGGAAGGAGGGGGCGACATTCAGTACTTC.

The rearrangement links TRBV11-2 to TRBJ2-3; D unresolved. V was shortened by 3 bases and J by 2 bases, with 6 bases between the two germline ends. CDR1 and CDR2 (germline): SGHAT, FQNNGV. The CDR3 contains 13 residues. The CDR3 region is CASSFRFTDTQYF. The CDR3 DNA sequence: TGTGCCAGCAGCTTCCGGTTCACAGATACGCAGTATTTT.